A single sample gave rise to the 30 T cell receptor beta chains below, sequenced in a study of blood T cell repertoires in COVID-19. Here immunoSEQ multiplex PCR was the method, and the copy in TCRdb shows in-frame clones only, minus some. The sample holds 65,000 to 80,000 clones, just over 85% seen once. The sequencing sample was made of peripheral blood. Receptors were obtained from a man younger than 45 with acute or convalescent COVID-19.

The chain has TRBV5-5 and TRBJ1-2, with D unresolved. Germline CDR1 SGHKS, CDR2 YYEKEE (reference sequence). V was clipped by 5 bases and J by 9 bases, with 14 bases between them. This CDR3 contains 12 residues. This chain's CDR3 is CASRMGGGSYTF. In nucleotides, the CDR3 is TGTGCCAGCAGGATGGGAGGCGGAAGCTACACCTTC.

The chain joins TRBV18 to TRBJ1-5; tentatively, D is TRBD1 (6 bases). The V end lost 1 base, the J end lost 4 bases, and 11 bases lay between the germline ends. The CDR3 consists of 15 residues. Germline V gene lookup returns CDR1 KGHSH and CDR2 LQKENI. The DNA of the CDR3 is TGTGCCAGCTCACCACTCCAGGGGCGGAATCAGCCCCAGCATTTT. It specifies CASSPLQGRNQPQHF.

CDR3 loop: CASIQPGQGNTGELFF. CDR3 bases: TGCGCCAGCATACAACCGGGACAGGGTAACACCGGGGAGCTGTTTTTT. V is TRBV5-1 and J is TRBJ2-2; 9 bases fit TRBD1. V was clipped by 6 bases and J by 2 bases; unmatched bases: 8. The length of the CDR3 is 16 residues. Germline assignment: CDR1 SGHRS and CDR2 YFSETQ.

The chain carries TRBV9 and TRBJ2-3; D unclear. This CDR3 has 16 amino acids. Per the germline V gene, CDR1 is SGDLS and CDR2 is YYNGEE. The V gene lost 5 bases and the J gene lost 6 bases, with 22 bases spanning the gap. The CDR3 nucleotides are TGTGCCAGCAGTGCAGGAATCACCCAAGAGTTCGATACGCAGTATTTT. Protein: CASSAGITQEFDTQYF.

V is TRBV29-1 and J is TRBJ2-1; TRBD1 agrees at 11 bases. Unmatched junction bases numbered 17, after V lost 7 bases and J lost 9 bases. CDR1 and CDR2 from the germline V gene are SQVTM and ANQGSEA. This CDR3 spans 16 amino acids. The CDR3: CSAVPRDRGFISEQFF. The CDR3, as DNA: TGCAGCGCCGTCCCCAGGGACAGGGGGTTTATAAGTGAGCAGTTCTTC.

This chain connects TRBV2 to TRBJ1-5, with 9 bases aligning to TRBD1. CDR1 and CDR2 (germline): SNHLY, FYNNEI. There are 15 residues in the CDR3. The trim removed 3 bases at V and 4 bases at J, leaving 4 bases unmatched. The DNA for the CDR3 is TGTGCCAGCAGTGATGGGACAGGGAGGAATCAGCCCCAGCATTTT. It specifies CASSDGTGRNQPQHF.

The chain links TRBV21-1 to TRBJ2-1; the table gives TRBD2 as D, unverified against the DNA. TRBV21-1 is tagged as a pseudogene. This CDR3 is 20 amino acids long. CDR3 nucleotides: TGTGCCAGCAGCAACGATTTTGGACTAGCGGGAGCTGCGTCTTACAATGAGCAGTTCTTC. Protein product: CASSNDFGLAGAASYNEQFF.

V gene TRBV30 combines with J gene TRBJ2-7; 8 nucleotides align to TRBD1. After removal of 3 bases from V and 6 bases from J, the junction contained 10 bases not matched to a gene. Germline V gene sequence: CDR1 GTSNPN, CDR2 SVGIG (reference sequence). This CDR3 contains 14 residues. The DNA of the CDR3 is TGTGCCTGGAGGGACAGGGCTTCTAGGGGCGAGCAGTACGTC. Protein product: CAWRDRASRGEQYV.

The chain couples TRBV30 to TRBJ1-5, with D possibly TRBD1 on 5 matching bases. Germline V gene data show CDR1 as GTSNPN and CDR2 as SVGIG (reference sequence). The ends were cut back, 0 bases at V and 4 bases at J, with 13 bases in the middle. CDR3 length: 15 amino acids. CDR3: CAWSVPDRRNQPQHF. The DNA of the CDR3 is TGTGCCTGGAGTGTACCTGACAGAAGGAATCAGCCCCAGCATTTT. Looking up the rest from reference TRBV30 and TRBJ1-5 gives the full variable domain: SQTIHQWPATLVQPVGSPLSLECTVEGTSNPNLYWYRQAAGRGLQLLFYSVGIGQISSEVPQNLSASRPQDRQFILSSKKLLLSDSGFYLCAWSVPDRRNQPQHFGDGTRLSIL.

This clone was seen a handful of times. The genes are TRBV2 and TRBJ1-6; D is uncertain. Deletions cut 4 bases from V and 9 bases from J, with 13 bases between. Germline V gene sequence: CDR1 SNHLY, CDR2 FYNNEI. There are 14 residues in the CDR3. The CDR3 nucleotides are TGTGCCAGCAGTGCCCAGGCCCTGGGTTCACCCCTCCACTTT. As protein: CASSAQALGSPLHF.

The chain is built from TRBV19 and TRBJ1-5; tentatively, D is TRBD1 (5 bases). Germline V CDR1 and CDR2: LNHDA, SQIVND (reference sequence). The CDR3 has 15 residues. Trimming stripped 3 bases from V and 4 bases from J, with 13 bases between. As DNA, the CDR3 is TGTGCCAGTAGTATCAACAGGCAGCTGAATCAGCCCCAGCATTTT. As protein: CASSINRQLNQPQHF.

The rearrangement uses TRBV7-8 and TRBJ1-6, with a possible D match to TRBD1 (6 bases). Trimming removed 0 bases at V and 6 bases at J, with 6 bases between. The V gene's germline CDR1 is SGHVS and CDR2 FQNEAQ. The CDR3 has 14 residues. Written as DNA, the CDR3 is TGTGCCAGCAGCTTAGCAGGGGGTAATTCACCCCTCCACTTT. As protein: CASSLAGGNSPLHF.

The gene calls are TRBV4-1 and TRBJ2-1, with 10 bases fitting TRBD2. CDR3 length equals 16 residues. V dropped 5 bases and J dropped 4; count of bases not matched to a gene: 8. CDR1 and CDR2 (germline): MGHRA, YSYEKL. CDR3: CASSSTGLAAYNEQFF. The CDR3 DNA is TGCGCCAGCAGCTCCACCGGACTAGCGGCTTACAATGAGCAGTTCTTC.

The chain combines TRBV28 with TRBJ1-6; maybe TRBD1 (5 bases). V was shortened by 2 bases and J by 7 bases, with 12 bases between the two germline ends. The CDR3 has 15 residues. Germline V gene data show CDR1 as MDHEN and CDR2 as SYDVKM. The CDR3 protein is CASSLNRRENSPLHF. The CDR3 DNA sequence: TGTGCCAGCAGTTTAAACAGGAGAGAGAATTCACCCCTCCACTTT.

The rearrangement links TRBV5-1 to TRBJ1-2, with D possibly being TRBD1 (5 bases). This CDR3 contains 17 residues. Trimming pared 4 bases from V and 0 bases from J, leaving 19 bases between. Germline CDR1 SGHRS, CDR2 YFSETQ. The CDR3 bases are TGCGCCAGCAGCCCCGGCGGGACTGGGACCGCTAACTATGGCTACACCTTC. This encodes CASSPGGTGTANYGYTF.

The chain uses TRBV6-5 and TRBJ1-5; maybe TRBD1 (5 bases). Germline CDR1 is MNHEY and CDR2 is SVGAGI. The CDR3 has 14 amino acids. V was clipped by 6 bases and J by 5 bases, with 14 bases between them. The CDR3 protein is CASSPTGIHQPQHF. The CDR3 DNA is TGTGCCAGCAGCCCAACAGGAATACATCAGCCCCAGCATTTT.

The chain is built from TRBV15 and TRBJ2-4, with 7 bases matching TRBD2. The CDR3 spans 17 residues. Germline V gene lookup returns CDR1 LNHNV and CDR2 YYDKDF (reference sequence). The junction had 9 bases not matched to a gene; V was cut back by 3 bases and J by 1 base. The CDR3 DNA reads TGTGCCACCAGCAGTGGGGGGGGGTGGACGGCCAAAAACATTCAGTACTTC. Protein: CATSSGGGWTAKNIQYF.

The chain is built from TRBV27 and TRBJ1-2; tentatively, D is TRBD1 (6 bases). Germline V CDR1 and CDR2: MNHEY, SMNVEV (reference sequence). The CDR3 is made up of 13 amino acids. V was pared by 1 base and J by 3 bases, with 6 bases between. CDR3 protein: CASSLYRDYGYTF. The CDR3 region has the DNA TGTGCCAGCAGTTTATACAGGGACTATGGCTACACCTTC.

The chain has TRBV18 and TRBJ2-5; 9 bases are a match to TRBD2. After removal of 5 bases from V and 5 bases from J, the junction contained 12 bases not matched to a gene. CDR3 length: 16 amino acids. Germline values: CDR1 KGHSH, CDR2 LQKENI. The DNA of the CDR3 is TGTGCCAGCTCAACGGGAACTTGGACTAGCGTGGAGACCCAGTACTTC. Its protein is CASSTGTWTSVETQYF.

The V call is TRBV6-4, the J call TRBJ2-5, with 7 positions matching TRBD1. This CDR3 has 13 residues. Trimming took 4 bases from V and 7 from J; bases not matched to a gene: 6. CDR1 is MRHNA and CDR2 is SNTAGT in the germline V gene. CDR3 sequence reads: CASSGQGWGTQYF. CDR3 bases: TGTGCCAGCAGTGGACAGGGTTGGGGGACCCAGTACTTC.

The genes are TRBV5-4 and TRBJ2-2, with TRBD2 identical over 8 bases. The CDR3 runs to 17 residues. Trimming cost V 0 bases and J 4 bases; bases outside gene matches: 8. Germline V CDR1 and CDR2: SGHNT, YYREEE (reference sequence). CDR3 nucleotides: TGTGCCAGCAGCTTGGTAGAGACTAGCGTCGGCACCGGGGAGCTGTTTTTT. This gives the protein CASSLVETSVGTGELFF. The variable domain in full, completed from reference TRBV5-4 and TRBJ2-2, reads ETGVTQSPTHLIKTRGQQVTLRCSSQSGHNTVSWYQQALGQGPQFIFQYYREEENGRGNFPPRFSGLQFPNYSSELNVNALELDDSALYLCASSLVETSVGTGELFFGEGSRLTVL.

The rearrangement links TRBV10-2 to TRBJ1-6, with TRBD1 identical over 9 bases. V lost 5 bases and J lost 7; bases outside the gene matches: 6. Germline V gene lookup returns CDR1 WSHSY and CDR2 SAAADI. The CDR3 sequence is 15 residues long. The CDR3 DNA follows: TGCGCCAGCAGTCGGGACAGGGCAGAAAATTCACCCCTCCACTTT. This gives the protein CASSRDRAENSPLHF.

This chain joins TRBV11-3 and TRBJ2-3; TRBD2 matches 14 bases. Losses at the gene ends were 5 bases for V and 0 bases for J; bases not matched to a gene: 7. This CDR3 contains 18 residues. Looked up from germline, CDR1 is SGHNT and CDR2 is YENEEA. The CDR3 reads CASSRTSGRSSSTDTQYF. Written as DNA, the CDR3 is TGTGCCAGCAGCCGGACTAGCGGGAGGTCTTCGAGCACAGATACGCAGTATTTT.

This clone appeared a single time. This CDR3 reads CASSRGGAGVRGTGETQYF. In DNA, the CDR3 is TGCGCCAGCAGCCGCGGAGGTGCGGGTGTCAGGGGGACCGGAGAGACCCAGTACTTC. The chain joins TRBV5-1 to TRBJ2-5; 7 nucleotides agree with TRBD1. This CDR3 spans 19 amino acids. Trimming took 4 bases from V and 4 from J; bases not matched to a gene: 22. Germline assignment: CDR1 SGHRS and CDR2 YFSETQ.

The chain recombines TRBV7-9 with TRBJ2-5; tentatively, D is TRBD1 (6 bases). Germline V gene lookup returns CDR1 SEHNR and CDR2 FQNEAQ (reference sequence). CDR3 length equals 17 residues. V lost 1 base to trimming and J lost 5 bases, with 20 bases between them. The DNA of the CDR3 is TGTGCCAGCAGCTTAGGCGACGACAGGTCCCTGGAGGAGACCCAGTACTTC. It is translated as CASSLGDDRSLEETQYF.

The rearrangement links TRBV27 to TRBJ2-7; TRBD2 matches 14 bases. After removal of 6 bases from V and 5 bases from J, the junction contained 3 bases not matched to a gene. Germline CDR1 MNHEY, CDR2 SMNVEV (reference sequence). The CDR3 runs 14 residues. The CDR3 DNA sequence: TGTGCCAGCAGGGGACTAGCGGGAGAAAACGAGCAGTACTTC. Protein: CASRGLAGENEQYF.

The chain joins TRBV12-3 or TRBV12-4 to TRBJ1-1; D unclear. Between the trimmed V and J ends, which lost 3 bases and 5 bases, there was a span of 10 bases. This CDR3 spans 13 amino acids. The CDR3 nucleotides read TGTGCCAGCAGTTTTATGGTCGGGACTGAAGCTTTCTTT. Translating gives CASSFMVGTEAFF.

The rearrangement joins TRBV7-9 to TRBJ1-4, with D possibly being TRBD1 (5 bases). The CDR3 sequence is 15 residues long. Germline V gene sequence: CDR1 SEHNR, CDR2 FQNEAQ (reference sequence). The V and J ends lost 6 bases and 4 bases respectively, with 15 bases between them. The CDR3 loop is CASSPIDRRNEKLFF. As DNA, the CDR3 is TGTGCCAGCAGTCCAATTGACAGACGTAATGAAAAACTGTTTTTT. Full variable domain (remainder filled in from reference TRBV7-9 and TRBJ1-4): DTGVSQNPRHKITKRGQNVTFRCDPISEHNRLYWYRQTLGQGPEFLTYFQNEAQLEKSRLLSDRFSAERPKGSFSTLEIQRTEQGDSAMYLCASSPIDRRNEKLFFGSGTQLSVL.

The rearrangement joins TRBV6-2 or TRBV6-3 to TRBJ1-5; D not resolved. Germline V lookup: CDR1 MNHEY, CDR2 SVGEGT. The CDR3 covers 16 residues. Trimming shortened V by 2 bases and J by 0 bases, and 11 bases separated the two germline ends. CDR3 nucleotide sequence: TGTGCCAGCAGTTACGCACACAGTTATAGCAATCAGCCCCAGCATTTT. This translates into CASSYAHSYSNQPQHF.

The V call is TRBV19, the J call TRBJ1-6, with D uncertain. This CDR3 region has 15 residues. Germline V gene data show CDR1 as LNHDA and CDR2 as SQIVND (reference sequence). Trimming stripped 3 bases from V and 10 bases from J, with 16 bases between. CDR3 sequence reads: CASSITGEWGSPLHF. CDR3 DNA: TGTGCCAGTAGTATTACCGGGGAATGGGGATCACCCCTCCACTTT.